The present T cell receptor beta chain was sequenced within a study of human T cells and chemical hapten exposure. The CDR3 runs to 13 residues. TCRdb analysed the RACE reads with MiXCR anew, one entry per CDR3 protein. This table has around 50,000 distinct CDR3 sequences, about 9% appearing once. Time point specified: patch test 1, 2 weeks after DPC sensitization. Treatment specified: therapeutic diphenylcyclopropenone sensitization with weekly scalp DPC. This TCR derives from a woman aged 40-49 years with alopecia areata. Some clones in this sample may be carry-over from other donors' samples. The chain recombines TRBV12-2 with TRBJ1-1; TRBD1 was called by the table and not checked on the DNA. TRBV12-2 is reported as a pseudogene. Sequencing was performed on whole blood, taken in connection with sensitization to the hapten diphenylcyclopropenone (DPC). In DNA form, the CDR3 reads TGTGCAAGTCGCTTTCCTGGGGGCACTGAAGCTTTCTTT. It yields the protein CASRFPGGTEAFF.